This entry features one T cell receptor (beta chain) sequence. The data derive from a study of TIL therapy for anti-PD-1-resistant metastatic lung cancer. Study overall: Tumors carried a median about 1.6 non-synonymous mutations per megabase.

As for time point: pre-treatment sample, taken before nivolumab and TIL therapy. Most excised metastases sampled were pleural nodules or supraclavicular lymph nodes. Progressing patients received lymphodepletion, expanded TIL infusion and IL-2. The ends were cut back, 0 bases at V and 3 bases at J, with 10 bases in the middle. Germline CDR1 and CDR2: SGHKS and YYEKEE (reference sequence). The CDR3 consists of 15 residues. Sequencing used immunoSEQ v3. Produced via immunoSEQ multiplex PCR; TCRdb's table is partial and in-frame only. The table has over 20,000 clones, roughly two thirds seen once. The V call is TRBV5-5, the J call TRBJ1-5; D is uncertain. The sequence was obtained from a person aged 25 to 80 with non-small cell lung cancer. The specimen was tumor tissue, collected at baseline. This CDR3 reads CASSLGIWDNQPQHF. The DNA for the CDR3 is TGTGCCAGCAGCTTGGGCATTTGGGACAATCAGCCCCAGCATTTT. The full variable domain, its missing parts supplied by reference TRBV5-5 and TRBJ1-5, is DAGVTQSPTHLIKTRGQQVTLRCSPISGHKSVSWYQQVLGQGPQFIFQYYEKEERGRGNFPDRFSARQFPNYSSELNVNALLLGDSALYLCASSLGIWDNQPQHFGDGTRLSIL.